The 2 T cell receptor beta chains below come from one sample, sequenced in a study of blood T cell repertoires in COVID-19. TCRdb's copy holds only in-frame clones and misses some; the assay was immunoSEQ multiplex PCR. The table lists 150,000 to 200,000 clones, 75% to 90% of them singletons, with roughly 4.9% in the top ten. Sequencing was carried out using PBMCs or T cells enriched from blood (not recorded which). These receptors were obtained from a man in his sixties or seventies who had been exposed to COVID-19.

The chain recombines TRBV14 with TRBJ1-1; 7 bases line up with TRBD1. With 5 bases clipped from V and 4 bases from J, the junction kept 13 bases outside the gene matches. The germline V gene has CDR1 SGHDN and CDR2 FVKESK. This CDR3 contains 16 residues. CDR3 DNA sequence: TGTGCCAGCAGCAGAACTCCAGGGGGAAGGACCACTGAAGCTTTCTTT. Protein sequence: CASSRTPGGRTTEAFF.

The V gene is TRBV5-6, the J gene TRBJ1-3; 7 bases fit TRBD1. This CDR3 has 17 residues. V was pared by 2 bases and J by 0 bases, with 8 bases of the junction left unmatched. CDR1 is SGHDT, CDR2 YYEEEE, per germline. CDR3 loop: CASSFPTGASSGNTIYF. As DNA, the CDR3 is TGTGCCAGCAGCTTCCCTACAGGGGCTTCCTCTGGAAACACCATATATTTT.